The 24 T cell receptor beta chains listed next were all sequenced from one sample in a study of B cell selection in AIRE deficiency. Conventional CD4 T cells were sorted as CD4+CD127+ cells. Method: immunoSEQ multiplex PCR; TCRdb's copy keeps in-frame clones and lacks some. The profile shows under 30,000 clones, just under 97% of them singletons. The sequencing sample was made of conventional CD4+ T cells sorted from PBMCs. These receptors originate from a human donor with AIRE deficiency.

The chain links TRBV30 to TRBJ2-1; D perhaps matches TRBD2 (6 bases). The CDR3 spans 14 residues. Germline V lookup: CDR1 GTSNPN, CDR2 SVGIG (reference sequence). The V end was cut by 6 bases, the J end by 6 bases, with 18 bases between. The CDR3 region is CACHPREALNEQFF. The CDR3 nucleotides read TGTGCCTGCCACCCTAGGGAGGCTCTCAATGAGCAGTTCTTC. The full variable domain, rest sourced from reference TRBV30 and TRBJ2-1, is SQTIHQWPATLVQPVGSPLSLECTVEGTSNPNLYWYRQAAGRGLQLLFYSVGIGQISSEVPQNLSASRPQDRQFILSSKKLLLSDSGFYLCACHPREALNEQFFGPGTRLTVL.

V is TRBV7-9 and J is TRBJ1-3, with 10 bases matching TRBD1. Germline CDR1 reads SEHNR; CDR2 reads FQNEAQ (reference sequence). V trimming: 6 bases; J trimming: 3 bases; junction bases outside the gene matches: 5. The CDR3 covers 15 residues. The CDR3 protein is CASRATGGFGNTIYF. Here the CDR3 DNA reads TGTGCCAGCAGGGCGACAGGGGGCTTTGGAAACACCATATATTTT.

The chain uses TRBV4-1 and TRBJ2-5; D may be TRBD1 or TRBD2 (5 bases each). The CDR3 runs 16 residues. V lost 0 bases, J lost 4 bases, and 15 bases lay in between. Looked up from germline, CDR1 is MGHRA and CDR2 is YSYEKL. Here the CDR3 reads CASSQEPGSGLETQYF. CDR3 nucleotide sequence: TGCGCCAGCAGCCAAGAGCCAGGGAGTGGGTTAGAGACCCAGTACTTC.

The chain links TRBV6-1 to TRBJ2-3, with 10 bases that match TRBD2. J was trimmed by 0 bases and V by 4 bases; bases with no gene match: 7. This CDR3 is built from 17 residues. Germline CDR1 MNHNS, CDR2 SASEGT. The chain's CDR3 is CASSVGAGGSSTDTQYF. In nucleotides, the CDR3 is TGTGCCAGCAGTGTCGGAGCGGGAGGGTCTAGCACAGATACGCAGTATTTT.

This chain links TRBV5-5 with TRBJ2-3; 8 bases align to TRBD1. Germline-derived CDR1 and CDR2 are SGHKS and YYEKEE (reference sequence). After removal of 4 bases from V and 5 bases from J, the junction contained 3 bases not matched to a gene. The length of the CDR3 is 13 residues. CDR3 DNA sequence: TGTGCCAGCAGCACAGGGGGGAGAGATACGCAGTATTTT. Its translation: CASSTGGRDTQYF.

V usage is TRBV27 and J usage is TRBJ2-6, with 7 bases aligning to TRBD1. V shed 0 bases, J shed 6 bases, and the junction held 5 bases outside the gene matches. The CDR3 extends over 16 amino acids. Germline V gene sequence: CDR1 MNHEY, CDR2 SMNVEV (reference sequence). Written as DNA, the CDR3 is TGTGCCAGCAGTTTATCAGGGGGCGGTGCGGCCAACGTCCTGACTTTC. Translating gives CASSLSGGGAANVLTF.

CDR3 bases: TGTGCCAGCCGCGAAATGTACGAGCAGTACTTC. Its translation: CASREMYEQYF. The chain recombines TRBV28 with TRBJ2-7; no reliable D call. The germline V gene encodes CDR1 MDHEN and CDR2 SYDVKM. This CDR3 is 11 amino acids long. The V end lost 8 bases, the J end lost 4 bases, and 9 bases lay between the germline ends. The variable domain in full, completed from reference TRBV28 and TRBJ2-7, reads DVKVTQSSRYLVKRTGEKVFLECVQDMDHENMFWYRQDPGLGLRLIYFSYDVKMKEKGDIPEGYSVSREKKERFSLILESASTNQTSMYLCASREMYEQYFGPGTRLTVT.

The chain couples TRBV6-1 to TRBJ1-6; 8 bases are a match to TRBD1. V shed 3 bases and J 7 bases; nucleotides not matched to a gene: 2. In germline, CDR1 is MNHNS, CDR2 SASEGT. The CDR3 consists of 14 residues. The CDR3 region is CASSDRQGNSPLHF. DNA of the CDR3: TGTGCCAGCAGTGACCGACAGGGGAATTCACCCCTCCACTTT.

The chain has TRBV11-3 and TRBJ2-3; D not resolved. Germline values: CDR1 SGHNT, CDR2 YENEEA. CDR3 length: 14 residues. V was shortened by 3 bases and J by 2 bases, with 9 bases between the two germline ends. CDR3 DNA sequence: TGTGCCAGCAGCTTGTCGCAAATCACAGATACGCAGTATTTT. Amino acids: CASSLSQITDTQYF.

The V gene is TRBV11-2, the J gene TRBJ2-1; 9 bases fit TRBD2. This CDR3 has 16 amino acids. Germline assignment: CDR1 SGHAT and CDR2 FQNNGV. V lost 5 bases to trimming and J lost 8 bases; unmatched junction nucleotides: 13. The CDR3 DNA reads as TGTGCCAGCAGCCCTAGAATAGCGGGAGTTCAGGATGAGCAGTTCTTC. Its protein is CASSPRIAGVQDEQFF.

J is TRBJ1-1 and V is TRBV18; D gene uncertain. Germline-derived CDR1 and CDR2 are KGHSH and LQKENI. V lost 2 bases and J lost 1, with 8 bases in between. The CDR3 length is 14 residues. CDR3: CASSPGVRNTEAFF. The CDR3 DNA follows: TGTGCCAGCTCACCAGGGGTCCGGAACACTGAAGCTTTCTTT.

This sequence joins TRBV6-5 and TRBJ2-3, with D hard to call. Germline V gene lookup returns CDR1 MNHEY and CDR2 SVGAGI. The V end lost 6 bases, the J end lost 2 bases, and 12 bases lay between the germline ends. The CDR3 loop spans 14 amino acids. CDR3 loop: CASSRPSNTDTQYF. The CDR3 DNA sequence: TGTGCCAGCAGCCGGCCCAGTAACACAGATACGCAGTATTTT.

The chain is built from TRBV11-2 and TRBJ1-1; the match to TRBD1 covers 8 bases. CDR1 and CDR2 from the germline V gene are SGHAT and FQNNGV. V dropped 5 bases and J dropped 1; count of bases not matched to a gene: 9. The CDR3 consists of 16 residues. The CDR3 is CASSRTSGGGNTEAFF. The DNA for the CDR3 is TGTGCCAGCAGCCGAACATCAGGGGGCGGGAACACTGAAGCTTTCTTT.

The CDR3 reads CASSLSSETQYF. CDR3 bases: TGTGCCAGCAGCTTATCTAGCGAGACGCAGTATTTT. The chain links TRBV7-9 to TRBJ2-3; D possibly corresponds to TRBD2 (6 bases). This CDR3 region has 12 residues. Germline V CDR1 and CDR2: SEHNR, FQNEAQ (reference sequence). V was pared by 2 bases and J by 9 bases, with 9 bases between.

The chain carries TRBV2 and TRBJ1-2; no reliable D call. Germline loops: CDR1 SNHLY, CDR2 FYNNEI. The CDR3 contains 17 residues. V lost 6 bases and J lost 2, with 22 bases in between. The CDR3: CASRRSSSRPTNYGYTF. Written as DNA, the CDR3 is TGTGCCAGCAGGAGATCAAGTTCAAGGCCCACGAACTATGGCTACACCTTC.

The chain joins TRBV27 to TRBJ2-2; 10 nucleotides line up with TRBD1. Germline CDR1 MNHEY, CDR2 SMNVEV (reference sequence). V gave up 6 bases and J gave up 0 bases; unmatched junction bases: 7. The CDR3 loop spans 17 amino acids. CDR3 residues: CASSSGTGATNTGELFF. For the CDR3, the DNA is TGTGCCAGCAGCAGCGGGACAGGGGCTACGAACACCGGGGAGCTGTTTTTT.

This clone was recorded once. The chain uses TRBV7-2 and TRBJ2-2; no clear D gene. CDR1 SGHTA and CDR2 FQGNSA come from the germline V gene. The CDR3 has 13 residues. The ends were cut back, 5 bases at V and 8 bases at J, with 12 bases in the middle. CDR3 sequence: CASSPYFSGELFF. CDR3 nucleotides: TGTGCCAGCAGCCCGTACTTTTCGGGGGAGCTGTTTTTT.

The chain joins TRBV9 to TRBJ2-3; D unresolved. Germline lookup yields CDR1 SGDLS and CDR2 YYNGEE. Trimming cost V 0 bases and J 3 bases, with 8 bases left between them. The CDR3 totals 14 residues. In DNA form, the CDR3 reads TGTGCCAGCAGCGTAGACCCGAGGACAGATACGCAGTATTTT. Its translation is CASSVDPRTDTQYF.

The CDR3 protein is CASSPGDRPGYHSNQPQHF. CDR3 DNA sequence: TGTGCCAGCAGCCCAGGGGACAGGCCCGGGTACCATAGCAATCAGCCCCAGCATTTT. The rearrangement links TRBV7-9 to TRBJ1-5, with 8 bases matching TRBD1. The V gene end was trimmed by 5 bases and the J gene end by 0 bases; junction bases not matched to a gene: 15. This CDR3 comprises 19 residues. The V gene's germline CDR1 is SEHNR and CDR2 FQNEAQ (reference sequence). Using reference TRBV7-9 and TRBJ1-5 for the parts outside the CDR3, the full variable domain is DTGVSQNPRHKITKRGQNVTFRCDPISEHNRLYWYRQTLGQGPEFLTYFQNEAQLEKSRLLSDRFSAERPKGSFSTLEIQRTEQGDSAMYLCASSPGDRPGYHSNQPQHFGDGTRLSIL.

This chain joins TRBV15 and TRBJ1-4; no firm D call. The V end was cut by 4 bases, the J end by 0 bases, with 9 bases between. The V gene's germline CDR1 is LNHNV and CDR2 YYDKDF (reference sequence). The CDR3 is 15 residues long. CDR3 coding DNA: TGTGCCACCAGCATAACCCCGGCAACTAATGAAAAACTGTTTTTT. Translated: CATSITPATNEKLFF.

The rearrangement uses TRBV4-3 and TRBJ2-7; the D is unclear. This CDR3 is 16 amino acids long. Trimming took 4 bases from V and 1 from J, leaving 17 bases between them. Germline lookup yields CDR1 LGHNA and CDR2 YSLEER. The chain's CDR3 is CASSPSTSWQSYEQYF. As DNA, the CDR3 is TGCGCCAGCAGCCCCAGTACTTCTTGGCAGTCCTACGAGCAGTACTTC.

The rearrangement links TRBV7-8 to TRBJ2-4; 11 nucleotides align to TRBD2. The CDR3 has 19 residues. J was trimmed by 1 base and V by 1 base; bases with no gene match: 9. From germline, CDR1 is SGHVS and CDR2 FQNEAQ. Written as DNA, the CDR3 is TGTGCCAGCAGCTTAGTAATTAGCGGGAGGGCCGAGGCCAAAAACATTCAGTACTTC. Translated, it gives CASSLVISGRAEAKNIQYF.

The chain employs TRBV7-6 and TRBJ1-5, with D perhaps matching TRBD1 (5 bases). Trimming took off 7 bases at V and 2 bases at J, with 12 bases between the two ends. The CDR3 spans 14 residues. Germline V gives CDR1 SGHVS, CDR2 FNYEAQ. The CDR3 bases are TGTGCCAGCACTCCAGCAGGGCGCAATCAGCCCCAGCATTTT. Amino acids: CASTPAGRNQPQHF.

The chain has TRBV30 and TRBJ1-1; 10 nucleotides agree with TRBD1. Germline V gene sequence: CDR1 GTSNPN, CDR2 SVGIG (reference sequence). V lost 1 base, J lost 0 bases, and 2 bases stayed unmatched. This CDR3 contains 15 residues. As DNA, the CDR3 is TGTGCCTGGAGTGGGACAGGGGGGATGAACACTGAAGCTTTCTTT. This translates into CAWSGTGGMNTEAFF.